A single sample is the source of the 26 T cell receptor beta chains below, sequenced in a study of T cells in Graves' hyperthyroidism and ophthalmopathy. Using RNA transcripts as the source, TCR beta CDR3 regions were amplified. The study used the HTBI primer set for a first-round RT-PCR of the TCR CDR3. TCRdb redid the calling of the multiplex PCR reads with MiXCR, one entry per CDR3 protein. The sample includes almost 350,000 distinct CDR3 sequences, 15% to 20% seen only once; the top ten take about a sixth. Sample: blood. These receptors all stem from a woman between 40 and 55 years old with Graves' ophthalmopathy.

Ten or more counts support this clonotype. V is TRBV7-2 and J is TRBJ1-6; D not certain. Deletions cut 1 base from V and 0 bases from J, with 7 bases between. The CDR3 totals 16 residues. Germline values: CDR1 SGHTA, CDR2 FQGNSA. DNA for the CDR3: TGTGCCAGCAGCTTAGAGGGAAGCTCCTATAATTCACCCCTCCACTTT. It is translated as CASSLEGSSYNSPLHF.

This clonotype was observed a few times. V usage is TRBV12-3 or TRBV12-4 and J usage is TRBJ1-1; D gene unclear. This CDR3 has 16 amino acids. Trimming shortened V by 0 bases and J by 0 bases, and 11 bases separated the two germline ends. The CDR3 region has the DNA TGTGCCAGCAGTTTAGCGACGTCTCGGATGAACACTGAAGCTTTCTTT. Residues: CASSLATSRMNTEAFF.

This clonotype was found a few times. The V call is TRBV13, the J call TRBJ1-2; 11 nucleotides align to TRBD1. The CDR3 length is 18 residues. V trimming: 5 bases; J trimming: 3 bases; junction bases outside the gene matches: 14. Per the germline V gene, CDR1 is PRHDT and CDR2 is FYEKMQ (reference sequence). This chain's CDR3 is CASSKWTGGAKLDYGYTF. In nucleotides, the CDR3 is TGTGCCAGCAGCAAATGGACAGGGGGCGCGAAGCTGGACTATGGCTACACCTTC.

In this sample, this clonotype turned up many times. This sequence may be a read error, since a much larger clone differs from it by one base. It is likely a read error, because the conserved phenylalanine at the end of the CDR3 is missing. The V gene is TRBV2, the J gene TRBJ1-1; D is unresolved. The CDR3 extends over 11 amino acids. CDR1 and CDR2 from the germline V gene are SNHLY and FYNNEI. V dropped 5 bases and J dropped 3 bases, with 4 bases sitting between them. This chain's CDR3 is CASSSDTEAFL. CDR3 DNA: TGTGCCAGCAGTTCAGACACTGAAGCTTTCTTG.

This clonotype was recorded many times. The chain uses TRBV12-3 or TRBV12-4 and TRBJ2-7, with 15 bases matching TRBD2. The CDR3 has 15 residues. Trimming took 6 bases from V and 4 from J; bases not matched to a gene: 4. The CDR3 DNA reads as TGTGCCAGCAGCCGGGGACTAGCGGGAGGTTACGAGCAGTACTTC. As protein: CASSRGLAGGYEQYF.

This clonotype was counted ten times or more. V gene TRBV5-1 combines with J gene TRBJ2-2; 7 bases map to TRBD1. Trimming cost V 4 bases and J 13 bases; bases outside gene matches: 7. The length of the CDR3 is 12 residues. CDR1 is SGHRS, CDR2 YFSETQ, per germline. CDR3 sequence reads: CASSQGGLWLFF. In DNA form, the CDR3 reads TGCGCCAGCAGCCAAGGGGGCCTCTGGCTGTTTTTT.

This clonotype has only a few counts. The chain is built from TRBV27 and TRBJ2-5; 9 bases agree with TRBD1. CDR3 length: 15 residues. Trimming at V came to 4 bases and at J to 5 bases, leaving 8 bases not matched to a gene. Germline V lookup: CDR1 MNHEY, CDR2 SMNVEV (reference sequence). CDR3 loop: CASSSILDRGETQYF. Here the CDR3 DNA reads TGTGCCAGCAGTTCGATTCTAGACAGGGGGGAGACCCAGTACTTC.

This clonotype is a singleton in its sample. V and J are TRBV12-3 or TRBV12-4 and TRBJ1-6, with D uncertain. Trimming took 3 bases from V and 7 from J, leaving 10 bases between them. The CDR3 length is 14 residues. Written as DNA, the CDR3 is TGTGCCAGCAGTTTGGAAGGAGTAAATTCACCCCTCCACTTT. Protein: CASSLEGVNSPLHF.

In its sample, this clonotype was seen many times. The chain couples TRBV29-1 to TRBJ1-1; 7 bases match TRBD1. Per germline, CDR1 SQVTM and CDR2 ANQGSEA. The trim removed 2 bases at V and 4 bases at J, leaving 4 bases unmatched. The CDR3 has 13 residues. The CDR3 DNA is TGCAGCGTTGAAAGACAGGGTGGCACTGAAGCTTTCTTT. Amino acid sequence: CSVERQGGTEAFF. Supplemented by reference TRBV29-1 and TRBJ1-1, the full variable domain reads SAVISQKPSRDICQRGTSLTIQCQVDSQVTMMFWYRQQPGQSLTLIATANQGSEATYESGFVIDKFPISRPNLTFSTLTVSNMSPEDSSIYLCSVERQGGTEAFFGQGTRLTVV.

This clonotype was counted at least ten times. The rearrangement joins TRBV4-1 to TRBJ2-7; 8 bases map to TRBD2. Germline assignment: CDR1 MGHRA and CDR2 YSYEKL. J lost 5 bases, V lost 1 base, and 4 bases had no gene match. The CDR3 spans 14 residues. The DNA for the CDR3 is TGCGCCAGCAGCCAAGTGGGGACTAGAGACGAGCAGTACTTC. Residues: CASSQVGTRDEQYF.

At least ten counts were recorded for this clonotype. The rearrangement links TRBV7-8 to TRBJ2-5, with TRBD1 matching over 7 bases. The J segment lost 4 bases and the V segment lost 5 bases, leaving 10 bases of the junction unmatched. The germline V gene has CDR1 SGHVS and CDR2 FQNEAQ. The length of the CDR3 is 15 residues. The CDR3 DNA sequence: TGTGCCAGCAGCGCGCGACAACAGGGGAGAGAGACCCAGTACTTC. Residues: CASSARQQGRETQYF.

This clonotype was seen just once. DNA of the CDR3: TGTGCCAGCAGACTAGCGGGAGGGCCCAGGGAGTACGAGCAGTACTTC. Translation: CASRLAGGPREYEQYF. J is TRBJ2-7 and V is TRBV6-2 or TRBV6-3; TRBD2 matches 13 bases. Trimming removed 6 bases from V and 4 bases from J; junction bases left unmatched: 9. This CDR3 spans 16 amino acids. The germline V gene encodes CDR1 MNHEY and CDR2 SVGEGT.

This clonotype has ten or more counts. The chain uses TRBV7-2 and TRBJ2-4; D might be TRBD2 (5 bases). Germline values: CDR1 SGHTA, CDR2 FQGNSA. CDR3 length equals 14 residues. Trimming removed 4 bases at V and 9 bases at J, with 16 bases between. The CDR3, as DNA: TGTGCCAGCAGCTACACCCTGGCCGCGGGCATTCAGTACTTC. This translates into CASSYTLAAGIQYF.

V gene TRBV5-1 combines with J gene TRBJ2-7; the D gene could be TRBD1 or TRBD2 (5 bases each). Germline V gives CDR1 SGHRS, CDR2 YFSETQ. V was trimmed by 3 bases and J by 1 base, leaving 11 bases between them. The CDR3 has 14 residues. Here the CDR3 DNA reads TGCGCCAGCAGCTCACGGGGCAGATCCTACGAGCAGTACTTC. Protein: CASSSRGRSYEQYF.

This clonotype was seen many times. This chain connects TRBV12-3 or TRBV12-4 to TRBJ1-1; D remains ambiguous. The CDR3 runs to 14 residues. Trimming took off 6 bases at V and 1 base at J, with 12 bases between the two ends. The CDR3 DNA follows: TGTGCCAGCAGCTTAAGCGGACGGAACACTGAAGCTTTCTTT. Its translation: CASSLSGRNTEAFF.

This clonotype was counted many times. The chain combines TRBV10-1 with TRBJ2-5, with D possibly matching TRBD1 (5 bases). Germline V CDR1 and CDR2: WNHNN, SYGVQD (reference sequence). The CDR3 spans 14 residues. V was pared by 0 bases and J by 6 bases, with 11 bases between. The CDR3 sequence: CASSESLGPKTQYF. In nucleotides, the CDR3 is TGCGCCAGCAGTGAGTCGTTGGGGCCCAAGACCCAGTACTTC.

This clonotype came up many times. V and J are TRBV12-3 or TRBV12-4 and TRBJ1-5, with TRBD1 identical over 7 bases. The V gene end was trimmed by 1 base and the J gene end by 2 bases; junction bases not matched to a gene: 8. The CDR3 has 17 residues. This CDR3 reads CASSLETGKVGNQPQHF. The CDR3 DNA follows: TGTGCCAGCAGTTTAGAGACAGGGAAGGTTGGCAATCAGCCCCAGCATTTT.

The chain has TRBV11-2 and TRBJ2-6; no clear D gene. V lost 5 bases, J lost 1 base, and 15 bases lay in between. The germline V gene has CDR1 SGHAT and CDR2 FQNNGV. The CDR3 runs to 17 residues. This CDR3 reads CASSPIGRRSGANVLTF. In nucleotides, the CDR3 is TGTGCCAGCAGCCCAATAGGACGGCGATCTGGGGCCAACGTCCTGACTTTC.

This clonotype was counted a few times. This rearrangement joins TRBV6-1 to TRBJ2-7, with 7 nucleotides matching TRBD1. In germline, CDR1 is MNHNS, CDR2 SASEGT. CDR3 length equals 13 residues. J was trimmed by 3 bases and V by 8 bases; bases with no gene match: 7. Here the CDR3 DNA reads TGTGCCAGCTCCTGGACAGGACTCTACGAGCAGTACTTC. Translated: CASSWTGLYEQYF.

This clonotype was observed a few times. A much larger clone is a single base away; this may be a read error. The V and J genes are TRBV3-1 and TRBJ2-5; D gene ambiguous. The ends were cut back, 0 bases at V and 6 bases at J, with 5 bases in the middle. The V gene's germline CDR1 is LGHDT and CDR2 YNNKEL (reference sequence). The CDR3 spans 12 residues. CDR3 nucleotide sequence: TGTGCCAGCAGCCAAGAGGCGAAGACCCAGTACTTC. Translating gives CASSQEAKTQYF.

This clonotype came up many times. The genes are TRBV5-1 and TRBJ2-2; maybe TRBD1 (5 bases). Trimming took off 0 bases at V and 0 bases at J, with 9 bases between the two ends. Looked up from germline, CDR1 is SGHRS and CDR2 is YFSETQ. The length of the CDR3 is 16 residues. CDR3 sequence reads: CASSLEGSPNTGELFF. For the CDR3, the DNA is TGCGCCAGCAGCTTGGAGGGGTCCCCGAACACCGGGGAGCTGTTTTTT. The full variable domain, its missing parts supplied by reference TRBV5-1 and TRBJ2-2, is KAGVTQTPRYLIKTRGQQVTLSCSPISGHRSVSWYQQTPGQGLQFLFEYFSETQRNKGNFPGRFSGRQFSNSRSEMNVSTLELGDSALYLCASSLEGSPNTGELFFGEGSRLTVL.

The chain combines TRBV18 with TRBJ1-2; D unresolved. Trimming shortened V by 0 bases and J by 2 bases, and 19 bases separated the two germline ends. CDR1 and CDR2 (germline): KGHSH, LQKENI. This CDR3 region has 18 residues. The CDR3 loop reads CASSPPLPTHSENYGYTF. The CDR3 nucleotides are TGTGCCAGCTCACCACCCCTACCCACGCACAGTGAAAACTATGGCTACACCTTC.

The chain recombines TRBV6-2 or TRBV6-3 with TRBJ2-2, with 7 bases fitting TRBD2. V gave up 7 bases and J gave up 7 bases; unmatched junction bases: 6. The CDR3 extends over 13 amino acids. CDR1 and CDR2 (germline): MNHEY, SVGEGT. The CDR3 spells CASIGLVVGELFF. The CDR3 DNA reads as TGTGCCAGCATCGGACTAGTGGTCGGGGAGCTGTTTTTT.

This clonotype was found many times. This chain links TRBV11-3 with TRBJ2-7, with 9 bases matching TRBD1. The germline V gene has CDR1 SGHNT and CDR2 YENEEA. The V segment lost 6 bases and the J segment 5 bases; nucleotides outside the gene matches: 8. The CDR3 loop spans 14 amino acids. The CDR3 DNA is TGTGCCAGCAGTTCGGGACAGGGCGTCCACGAGCAGTACTTC. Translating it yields CASSSGQGVHEQYF.

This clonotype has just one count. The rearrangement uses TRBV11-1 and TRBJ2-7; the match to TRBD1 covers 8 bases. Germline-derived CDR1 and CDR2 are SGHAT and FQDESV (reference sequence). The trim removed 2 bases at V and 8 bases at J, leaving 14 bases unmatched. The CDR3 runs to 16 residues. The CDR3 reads CASSLMFGTGSLKQYF. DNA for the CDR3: TGTGCCAGCAGCTTAATGTTCGGGACAGGTTCTTTAAAGCAGTACTTC.

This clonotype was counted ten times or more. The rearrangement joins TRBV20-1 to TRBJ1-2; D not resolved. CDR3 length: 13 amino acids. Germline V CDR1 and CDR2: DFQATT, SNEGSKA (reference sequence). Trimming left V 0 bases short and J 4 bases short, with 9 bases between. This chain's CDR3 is CSAREPGSYGYTF. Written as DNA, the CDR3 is TGCAGTGCTAGAGAGCCGGGTAGCTATGGCTACACCTTC.